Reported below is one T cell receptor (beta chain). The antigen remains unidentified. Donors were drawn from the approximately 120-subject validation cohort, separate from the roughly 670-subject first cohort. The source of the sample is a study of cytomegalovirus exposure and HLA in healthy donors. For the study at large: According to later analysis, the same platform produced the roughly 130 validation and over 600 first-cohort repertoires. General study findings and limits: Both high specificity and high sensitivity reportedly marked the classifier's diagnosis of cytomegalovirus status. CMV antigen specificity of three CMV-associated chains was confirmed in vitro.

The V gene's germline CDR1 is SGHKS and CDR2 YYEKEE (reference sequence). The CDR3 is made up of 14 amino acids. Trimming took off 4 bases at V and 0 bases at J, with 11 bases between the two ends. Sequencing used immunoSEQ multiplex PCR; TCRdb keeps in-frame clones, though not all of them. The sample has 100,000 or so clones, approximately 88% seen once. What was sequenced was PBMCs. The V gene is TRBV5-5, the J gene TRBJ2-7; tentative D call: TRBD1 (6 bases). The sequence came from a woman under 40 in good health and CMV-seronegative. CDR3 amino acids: CASSQGQVSYEQYF. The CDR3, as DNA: TGTGCCAGCAGCCAGGGGCAGGTCTCCTACGAGCAGTACTTC. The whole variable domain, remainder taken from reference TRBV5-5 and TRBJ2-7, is DAGVTQSPTHLIKTRGQQVTLRCSPISGHKSVSWYQQVLGQGPQFIFQYYEKEERGRGNFPDRFSARQFPNYSSELNVNALLLGDSALYLCASSQGQVSYEQYFGPGTRLTVT.